A selection of T cell receptor beta chains follows, all from one sample in a study of T cell responses to AZD1222 COVID-19 vaccine. Only in-frame clones appear in the TCRdb table, and some are missing; sequencing was by immunoSEQ multiplex PCR. The table records over 100,000 clones, roughly nine tenths of them present only once. Sequencing used peripheral blood, obtained 28 days after the second dose of the MenACWY control vaccine. Every receptor here comes from an adult who received the MenACWY meningococcal vaccine as a control. Each CDR3 is given with its conserved first and last residue. Clone size is not always given. Where it is, it says once, few, many or a class for expanded clones.

abundance	v_gene	len	CDR3aa
few	TRBV7-8	13	CASSAENDQPQHF
-	TRBV7-2	19	CASSLDRWQGAANTGELFF
-	TRBV4-3	17	CASSLYGTSGGHNEQFF
-	TRBV25-1	14	CASANHRATYEQYF
-	TRBV9	18	CASSVAPWGAGSGTEAFF
few	TRBV28	14	CASSLRGHRFVQYF
-	TRBV5-1	14	CASSQSSGGYEQYF
-	TRBV12-3/TRBV12-4	13	CASSLGTGDGYTF
once	TRBV7-2	15	CASSLEYRGNYGYTF
-	TRBV5-1	13	CASSWASTDTQYF
-	TRBV20-1	10	CSARGDGQTF
-	TRBV11-2	14	CASSLASQQETQYF
-	TRBV6-2/TRBV6-3	11	CASSYGGTAYF
-	TRBV7-3	15	CASSSLAGPGNEQFF
once	TRBV7-3	13	CASSLSVNTEAFF
-	TRBV5-5	14	CASSLDRVNYGYTF
once	TRBV5-4	17	CASSLFLLGGGRYGYTF
-	TRBV7-2	15	CASSKFASREETQYF
-	TRBV30	15	CACPGTGGDNYGYTF
-	TRBV27	14	CASSLNRDTDTQYF
-	TRBV10-3	15	CAISESDRTNEKLFF
-	TRBV6-2/TRBV6-3	17	CASSYLIGGPGGNTIYF
-	TRBV23-1	15	CASSLPDFWNSPLHF